A single sample gave rise to the 20 T cell receptor beta chains below, sequenced in a study of regulatory T cells in long-lasting Graves disease. Time point of the sample: persistent/refractory GD, antithyroid drugs over 5 years with positive TRAb. Following extraction of RNA from PBMCs, that RNA was used to make the TCR library. Construction of the TCR beta libraries employed iRepertoire HTBI primers in conjunction with Arm-PCR of CDR3 regions. One entry per CDR3 protein, called by TCRdb with MiXCR from the multiplex PCR reads. The sample contains approximately 400,000 distinct CDR3 sequences, about 25% of which appear only once. Here the sequenced sample was peripheral blood mononuclear cells (PBMCs), taken when the disease was refractory, from a patient treated with antithyroid drugs. Receptors were obtained from a female donor with Graves disease.

The chain links TRBV6-1 to TRBJ1-5; D is unclear. Germline V gene data show CDR1 as MNHNS and CDR2 as SASEGT. Trimming shortened V by 6 bases and J by 1 base, and 10 bases separated the two germline ends. This CDR3 comprises 14 residues. The CDR3 DNA reads as TGTGCCAGCAGCCCCGGACGGAGCAATCAGCCCCAGCATTTT. This sequence encodes CASSPGRSNQPQHF.

This clonotype was seen a few times. This chain joins TRBV20-1 and TRBJ2-7; D might be TRBD2 (6 bases). The CDR3 length is 14 residues. The germline V gene encodes CDR1 DFQATT and CDR2 SNEGSKA (reference sequence). Trimming took 0 bases from V and 2 from J, leaving 11 bases between them. The CDR3 DNA sequence: TGCAGTGCTAGAGATAGACTAGTGGCCTACGAGCAGTACTTC. Translated, it gives CSARDRLVAYEQYF.

This clonotype was recorded many times. The genes are TRBV6-2 or TRBV6-3 and TRBJ2-7; tentatively, D is TRBD2 (6 bases). Trimming pared 2 bases from V and 5 bases from J, leaving 13 bases between. The CDR3 is 14 amino acids. From germline, CDR1 is MNHEY and CDR2 SVGEGT. The CDR3: CASSYKPEGNEQYF. CDR3 DNA sequence: TGTGCCAGCAGTTACAAACCGGAGGGCAACGAGCAGTACTTC.

The rearrangement links TRBV28 to TRBJ1-5, with D hard to call. Per germline, CDR1 MDHEN and CDR2 SYDVKM. This CDR3 spans 15 amino acids. With 5 bases removed from V and 5 bases from J, the gap between germline ends came to 16 bases. The DNA of the CDR3 is TGTGCCAGCAGTCCCCGGCTTGGGAGGCATCAGCCCCAGCATTTT. Translation gives CASSPRLGRHQPQHF.

This clonotype was seen many times. V usage is TRBV6-1 and J usage is TRBJ1-5, with D uncertain. The CDR3 loop spans 15 amino acids. V was trimmed by 5 bases and J by 7 bases, leaving 18 bases between them. Germline values: CDR1 MNHNS, CDR2 SASEGT. The CDR3 coding sequence is TGTGCCAGCAGTAGCGGTCCGGACTCGGGCCAGCCCCAGCATTTT. Its protein product is CASSSGPDSGQPQHF.

Only a few counts were recorded for this clonotype. The chain has TRBV4-1 and TRBJ2-7; weak D call: TRBD2 (6 bases). Trimming took 0 bases from V and 4 from J, leaving 13 bases between them. Germline V gene lookup returns CDR1 MGHRA and CDR2 YSYEKL. The CDR3 extends over 15 amino acids. CDR3 in amino acids: CASSQEGNSGYEQYF. CDR3 DNA sequence: TGCGCCAGCAGCCAAGAAGGTAATAGCGGATACGAGCAGTACTTC.

This clonotype showed up just a few times. This chain uses TRBV3-1 with TRBJ2-7, with TRBD1 matching over 7 bases. Trimming at V came to 1 base and at J to 4 bases, leaving 4 bases not matched to a gene. Germline V CDR1 and CDR2: LGHDT, YNNKEL (reference sequence). The CDR3 runs 14 residues. CDR3 in DNA: TGTGCCAGCAGCCAAGGACAGGGCCCGTACGAGCAGTACTTC. Translated: CASSQGQGPYEQYF.

This clonotype turned up a few times. CDR3: CASSSAQPGTGISYEQYF. The CDR3 nucleotides are TGTGCCAGCAGCTCGGCCCAACCCGGGACAGGGATCTCCTACGAGCAGTACTTC. The chain joins TRBV9 to TRBJ2-7; 9 nucleotides line up with TRBD1. This CDR3 spans 18 amino acids. Trimming took 4 bases from V and 0 from J; bases not matched to a gene: 14. Germline V gives CDR1 SGDLS, CDR2 YYNGEE.

This clonotype has at least ten counts. This chain uses TRBV28 with TRBJ2-5; 9 bases match TRBD2. Germline V gene lookup returns CDR1 MDHEN and CDR2 SYDVKM. Trimming at V came to 8 bases and at J to 4 bases, leaving 8 bases not matched to a gene. This CDR3 contains 14 residues. CDR3 residues: CASCAGGPSETQYF. The CDR3 nucleotides are TGTGCCAGCTGCGCGGGAGGGCCGTCAGAGACCCAGTACTTC.

The rearrangement joins TRBV10-3 to TRBJ1-1, with D unresolved. V lost 10 bases and J 2 bases, leaving 17 bases between the germline ends. CDR3 length: 14 amino acids. Per germline, CDR1 ENHRY and CDR2 SYGVKD. The CDR3: CATNIGGSNTEAFF. CDR3 nucleotides: TGTGCCACCAATATCGGTGGTAGTAACACTGAAGCTTTCTTT.

A remark on this clonotype: Just one base apart from a much larger clone, this may be a read error. This CDR3 fails to terminate in the conserved phenylalanine or tryptophan, so it likely reflects a read error. The chain employs TRBV28 and TRBJ1-4; TRBD1 might be the D (5 bases). The CDR3 contains 16 residues. Germline lookup yields CDR1 MDHEN and CDR2 SYDVKM. Trimming took 6 bases from V and 1 from J, leaving 15 bases between them. This chain's CDR3 is CASSPSGGITNEKLFS. DNA for the CDR3: TGTGCCAGCAGCCCCTCCGGGGGTATAACTAATGAAAAACTGTTTTCT.

The table lists this clonotype with many counts. V gene TRBV7-2 combines with J gene TRBJ2-5, with D uncertain. Germline values: CDR1 SGHTA, CDR2 FQGNSA. There are 12 residues in the CDR3. V was trimmed by 3 bases and J by 1 base, leaving 3 bases between them. The CDR3 DNA reads as TGTGCCAGCAGCTTTGGCCAAGAGACCCAGTACTTC. Translated: CASSFGQETQYF.

The genes are TRBV20-1 and TRBJ2-5; D is unclear. The CDR3 is made up of 11 amino acids. V was cut by 0 bases and J by 7 bases, with 6 bases left in between. Germline CDR1 and CDR2: DFQATT and SNEGSKA (reference sequence). CDR3 sequence: CSARDLATQYF. CDR3 nucleotide sequence: TGCAGTGCTAGAGATTTAGCGACCCAGTACTTC.

This clonotype came up a few times. The CDR3 sequence: CASSLAPRGTGELFF. The CDR3 DNA sequence: TGCGCCAGCAGCTTAGCGCCCAGGGGCACCGGGGAGCTGTTTTTT. The chain has TRBV5-1 and TRBJ2-2; a possible D gene is TRBD1 (6 bases). V gave up 2 bases and J gave up 4 bases, with 12 bases separating them. The CDR3 consists of 15 residues. CDR1 is SGHRS, CDR2 YFSETQ, per germline.

In its sample, this clonotype was seen a few times. The chain couples TRBV4-1 to TRBJ2-7; 9 bases line up with TRBD2. The germline CDR1 and CDR2 sequences are MGHRA and YSYEKL. Trimming removed 3 bases from V and 0 bases from J; junction bases left unmatched: 3. CDR3 size: 15 residues. CDR3 residues: CASSHTSGSSYEQYF. The CDR3 nucleotides read TGCGCCAGCAGCCATACTAGCGGGTCCTCCTACGAGCAGTACTTC.

This clonotype was counted ten times or more. V is TRBV2 and J is TRBJ1-5; D unclear. V dropped 5 bases and J dropped 0 bases, with 11 bases sitting between them. CDR1 and CDR2 (germline): SNHLY, FYNNEI. The CDR3 spans 15 residues. The CDR3 here is CASSQMTDSNQPQHF. CDR3 DNA sequence: TGTGCCAGCAGTCAAATGACCGATAGCAATCAGCCCCAGCATTTT.

In this sample, this clonotype turned up many times. The gene calls are TRBV7-9 and TRBJ1-2; 7 nucleotides agree with TRBD1. Germline-derived CDR1 and CDR2 are SEHNR and FQNEAQ (reference sequence). The V segment lost 5 bases and the J segment 4 bases; nucleotides outside the gene matches: 7. The CDR3 spans 14 residues. The CDR3 reads CASSTADRSYGYTF. The CDR3 DNA reads TGTGCCAGCAGCACGGCGGACAGGAGCTATGGCTACACCTTC.

The chain has TRBV6-2 or TRBV6-3 and TRBJ1-2; 8 nucleotides match TRBD1. This CDR3 contains 12 residues. Germline CDR1 is MNHEY and CDR2 is SVGEGT. The V segment lost 8 bases and the J segment 3 bases; nucleotides outside the gene matches: 2. The chain's CDR3 is CASLTGDYGYTF. The CDR3, as DNA: TGTGCCAGCCTGACAGGGGACTATGGCTACACCTTC.

This clonotype was seen many times. The chain has TRBV27 and TRBJ1-2; TRBD1 aligns across 10 bases. From germline, CDR1 is MNHEY and CDR2 SMNVEV (reference sequence). The CDR3 spans 16 residues. V lost 5 bases to trimming and J lost 7 bases; unmatched junction nucleotides: 13. The CDR3 DNA sequence: TGTGCCAGCAGTCTCTCCGGGACAGGGGATTTGCGTGGCTACACCTTC. Translated, it gives CASSLSGTGDLRGYTF.

To note about this clonotype: This could be a read error, since a much larger clone is one nucleotide away. The chain recombines TRBV11-3 with TRBJ2-2; D might be TRBD1 (5 bases). Trimming removed 3 bases from V and 1 base from J, with 12 bases in between. Germline V CDR1 and CDR2: SGHNT, YENEEA. The CDR3 contains 16 residues. The CDR3 sequence is CASSFASGQNTGELFF. The CDR3 DNA is TGTGCCAGCAGCTTCGCGTCAGGACAGAACACCGGGGAGCTGTTTTTT.